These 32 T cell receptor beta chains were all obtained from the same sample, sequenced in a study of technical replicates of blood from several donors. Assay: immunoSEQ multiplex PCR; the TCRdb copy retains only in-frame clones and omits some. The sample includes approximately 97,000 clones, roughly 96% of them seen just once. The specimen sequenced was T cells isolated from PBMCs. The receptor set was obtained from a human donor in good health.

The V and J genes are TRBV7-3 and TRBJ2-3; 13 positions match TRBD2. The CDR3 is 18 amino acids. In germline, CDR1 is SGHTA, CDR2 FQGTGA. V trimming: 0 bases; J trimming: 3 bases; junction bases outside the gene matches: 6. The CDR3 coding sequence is TGTGCCAGCAGCTTAACGGGGAGGACTAGCGGGAGTACAGATACGCAGTATTTT. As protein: CASSLTGRTSGSTDTQYF.

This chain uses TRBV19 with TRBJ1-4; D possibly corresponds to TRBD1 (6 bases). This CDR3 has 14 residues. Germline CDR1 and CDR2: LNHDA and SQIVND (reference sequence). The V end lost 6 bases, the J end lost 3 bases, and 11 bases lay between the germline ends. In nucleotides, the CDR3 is TGTGCCAGTAGAGACAGGTCGGCTAATGAAAAACTGTTTTTT. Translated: CASRDRSANEKLFF. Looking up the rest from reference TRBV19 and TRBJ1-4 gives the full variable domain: DGGITQSPKYLFRKEGQNVTLSCEQNLNHDAMYWYRQDPGQGLRLIYYSQIVNDFQKGDIAEGYSVSREKKESFPLTVTSAQKNPTAFYLCASRDRSANEKLFFGSGTQLSVL.

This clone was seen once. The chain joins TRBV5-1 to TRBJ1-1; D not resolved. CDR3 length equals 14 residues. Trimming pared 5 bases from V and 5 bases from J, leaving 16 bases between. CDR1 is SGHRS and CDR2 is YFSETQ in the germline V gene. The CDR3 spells CASRTVVGVTEAFF. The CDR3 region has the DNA TGCGCCAGCAGGACCGTAGTCGGGGTTACTGAAGCTTTCTTT. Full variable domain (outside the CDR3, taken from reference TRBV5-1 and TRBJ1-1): KAGVTQTPRYLIKTRGQQVTLSCSPISGHRSVSWYQQTPGQGLQFLFEYFSETQRNKGNFPGRFSGRQFSNSRSEMNVSTLELGDSALYLCASRTVVGVTEAFFGQGTRLTVV.

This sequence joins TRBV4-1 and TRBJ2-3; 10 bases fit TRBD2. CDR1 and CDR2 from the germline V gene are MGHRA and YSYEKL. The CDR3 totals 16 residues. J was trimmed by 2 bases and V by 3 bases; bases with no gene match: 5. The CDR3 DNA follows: TGCGCCAGCAGCCATCATAGCGGGAGGCCCACAGATACGCAGTATTTT. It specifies CASSHHSGRPTDTQYF.

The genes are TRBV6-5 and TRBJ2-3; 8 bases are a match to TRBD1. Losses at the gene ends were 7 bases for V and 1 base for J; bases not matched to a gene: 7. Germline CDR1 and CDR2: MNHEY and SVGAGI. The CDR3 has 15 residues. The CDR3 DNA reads TGTGCCAGCAAGATAACAGGGGGTCGCACAGATACGCAGTATTTT. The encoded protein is CASKITGGRTDTQYF.

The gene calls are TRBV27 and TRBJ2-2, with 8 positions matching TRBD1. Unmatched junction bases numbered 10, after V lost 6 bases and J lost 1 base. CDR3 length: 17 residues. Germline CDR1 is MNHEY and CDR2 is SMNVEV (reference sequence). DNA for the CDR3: TGTGCCAGCAGGCCAAACACAGGGGGTAGGAACACCGGGGAGCTGTTTTTT. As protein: CASRPNTGGRNTGELFF.

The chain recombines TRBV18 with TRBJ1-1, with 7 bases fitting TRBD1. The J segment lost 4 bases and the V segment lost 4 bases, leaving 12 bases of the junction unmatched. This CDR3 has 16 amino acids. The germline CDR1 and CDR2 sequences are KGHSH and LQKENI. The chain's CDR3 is CASSQTYRGDGTEAFF. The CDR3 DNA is TGTGCCAGCTCACAGACCTACAGGGGAGACGGCACTGAAGCTTTCTTT.

CDR3 nucleotide sequence: TGTGCCACCGGACTAGCGGGAGGTAAAGATACGCAGTATTTT. Its translation: CATGLAGGKDTQYF. J is TRBJ2-3 and V is TRBV10-3; TRBD2 aligns across 14 bases. The V and J ends lost 10 bases and 5 bases, in that order; junction bases with no gene match: 5. Germline V CDR1 and CDR2: ENHRY, SYGVKD. This CDR3 is built from 14 residues.

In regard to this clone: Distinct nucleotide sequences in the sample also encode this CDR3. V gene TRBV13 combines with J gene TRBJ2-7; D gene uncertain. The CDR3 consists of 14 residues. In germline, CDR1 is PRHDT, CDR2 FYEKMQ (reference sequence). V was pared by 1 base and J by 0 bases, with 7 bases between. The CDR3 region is CASSLDVSSYEQYF. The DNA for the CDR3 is TGTGCCAGCAGCTTAGATGTGAGCTCCTACGAGCAGTACTTC.

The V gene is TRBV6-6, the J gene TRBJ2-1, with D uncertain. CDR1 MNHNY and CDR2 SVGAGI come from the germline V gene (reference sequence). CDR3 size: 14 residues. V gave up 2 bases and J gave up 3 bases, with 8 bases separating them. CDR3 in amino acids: CASSYPDLYNEQFF. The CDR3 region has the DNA TGTGCCAGCAGTTACCCAGATCTCTACAATGAGCAGTTCTTC.

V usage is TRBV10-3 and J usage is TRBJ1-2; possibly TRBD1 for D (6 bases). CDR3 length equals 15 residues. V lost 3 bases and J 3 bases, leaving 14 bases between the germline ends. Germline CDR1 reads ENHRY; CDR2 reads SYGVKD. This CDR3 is CAISEKGVADYGYTF. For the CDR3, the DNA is TGTGCCATCAGTGAAAAGGGGGTTGCCGACTATGGCTACACCTTC.

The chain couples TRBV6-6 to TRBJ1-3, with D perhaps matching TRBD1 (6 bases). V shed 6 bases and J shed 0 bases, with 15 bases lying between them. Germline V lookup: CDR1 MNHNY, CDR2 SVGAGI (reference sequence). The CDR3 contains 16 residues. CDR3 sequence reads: CASRPTDSISGNTIYF. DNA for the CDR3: TGTGCCAGCAGACCCACGGACAGCATCTCTGGAAACACCATATATTTT.

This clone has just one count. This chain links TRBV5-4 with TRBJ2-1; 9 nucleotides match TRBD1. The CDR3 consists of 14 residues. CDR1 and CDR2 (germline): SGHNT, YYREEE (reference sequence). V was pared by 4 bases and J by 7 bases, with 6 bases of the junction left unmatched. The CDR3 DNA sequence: TGTGCCAGCAGCCGAGACAGGGGGGGAAATGAGCAGTTCTTC. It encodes CASSRDRGGNEQFF. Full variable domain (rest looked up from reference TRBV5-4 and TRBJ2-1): ETGVTQSPTHLIKTRGQQVTLRCSSQSGHNTVSWYQQALGQGPQFIFQYYREEENGRGNFPPRFSGLQFPNYSSELNVNALELDDSALYLCASSRDRGGNEQFFGPGTRLTVL.

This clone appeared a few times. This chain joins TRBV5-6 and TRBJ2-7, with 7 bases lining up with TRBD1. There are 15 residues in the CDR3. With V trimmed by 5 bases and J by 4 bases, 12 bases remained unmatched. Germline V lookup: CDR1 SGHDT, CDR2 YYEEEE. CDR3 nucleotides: TGTGCCAGCAGTTCACGTAGGGGGCTCTTATACGAGCAGTACTTC. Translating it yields CASSSRRGLLYEQYF.

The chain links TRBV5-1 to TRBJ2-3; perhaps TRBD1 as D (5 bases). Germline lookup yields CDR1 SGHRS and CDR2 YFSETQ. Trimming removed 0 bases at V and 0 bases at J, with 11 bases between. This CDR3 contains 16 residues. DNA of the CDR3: TGCGCCAGCAGCTTGGAAGGGGCGTTCAGCACAGATACGCAGTATTTT. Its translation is CASSLEGAFSTDTQYF.

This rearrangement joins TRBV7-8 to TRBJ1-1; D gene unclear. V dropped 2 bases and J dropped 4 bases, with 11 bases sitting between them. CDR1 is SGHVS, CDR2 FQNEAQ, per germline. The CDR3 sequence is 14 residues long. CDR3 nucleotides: TGTGCCAGCAGCTTATCCGAGTCGCTCACTGAAGCTTTCTTT. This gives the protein CASSLSESLTEAFF.

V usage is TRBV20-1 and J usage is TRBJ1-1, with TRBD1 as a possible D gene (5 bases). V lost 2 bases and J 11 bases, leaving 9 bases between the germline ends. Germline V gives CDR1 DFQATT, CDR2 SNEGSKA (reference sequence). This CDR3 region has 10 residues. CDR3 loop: CSARLQGAFF. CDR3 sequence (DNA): TGCAGTGCTAGATTGCAGGGTGCTTTCTTT.

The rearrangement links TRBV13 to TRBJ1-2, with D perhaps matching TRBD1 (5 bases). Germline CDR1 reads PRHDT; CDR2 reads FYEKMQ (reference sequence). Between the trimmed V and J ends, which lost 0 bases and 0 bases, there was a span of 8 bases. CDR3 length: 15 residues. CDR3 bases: TGTGCCAGCAGCTTAGGCCGGGGGGCTAACTATGGCTACACCTTC. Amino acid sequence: CASSLGRGANYGYTF.

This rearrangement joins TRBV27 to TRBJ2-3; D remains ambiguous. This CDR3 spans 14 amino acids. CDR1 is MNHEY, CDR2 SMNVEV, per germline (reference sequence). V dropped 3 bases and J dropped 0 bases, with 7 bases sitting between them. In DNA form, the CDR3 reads TGTGCCAGCAGTTTGACTCCAAGCACAGATACGCAGTATTTT. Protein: CASSLTPSTDTQYF.

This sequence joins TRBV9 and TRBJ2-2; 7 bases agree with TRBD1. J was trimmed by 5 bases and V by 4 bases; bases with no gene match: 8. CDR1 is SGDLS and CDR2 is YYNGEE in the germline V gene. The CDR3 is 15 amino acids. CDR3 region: CASSSGTVGTGELFF. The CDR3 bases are TGTGCCAGCAGCTCCGGGACAGTAGGAACCGGGGAGCTGTTTTTT.

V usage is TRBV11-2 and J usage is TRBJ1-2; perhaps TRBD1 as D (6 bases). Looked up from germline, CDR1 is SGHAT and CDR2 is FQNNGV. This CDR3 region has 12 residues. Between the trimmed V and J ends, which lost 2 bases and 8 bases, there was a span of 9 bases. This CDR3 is CASSLLQGGYTF. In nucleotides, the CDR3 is TGTGCCAGCAGCTTACTACAGGGAGGCTACACCTTC. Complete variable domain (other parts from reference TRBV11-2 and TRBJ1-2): EAGVAQSPRYKIIEKRQSVAFWCNPISGHATLYWYQQILGQGPKLLIQFQNNGVVDDSQLPKDRFSAERLKGVDSTLKIQPAKLEDSAVYLCASSLLQGGYTFGSGTRLTVV.

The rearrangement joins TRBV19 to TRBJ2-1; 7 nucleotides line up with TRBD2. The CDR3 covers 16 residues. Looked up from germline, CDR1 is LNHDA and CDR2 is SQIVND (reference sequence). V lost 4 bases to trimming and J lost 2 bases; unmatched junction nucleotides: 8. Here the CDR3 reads CASSTPGGSTYNEQFF. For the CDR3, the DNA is TGTGCCAGTAGTACCCCGGGGGGAAGCACCTACAATGAGCAGTTCTTC.

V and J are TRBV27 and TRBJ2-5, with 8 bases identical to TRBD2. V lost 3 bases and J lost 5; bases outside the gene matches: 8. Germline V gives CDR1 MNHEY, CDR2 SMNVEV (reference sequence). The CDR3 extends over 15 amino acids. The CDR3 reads CASSFGAGVSETQYF. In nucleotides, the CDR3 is TGTGCCAGCAGTTTTGGAGCGGGAGTGTCCGAGACCCAGTACTTC.

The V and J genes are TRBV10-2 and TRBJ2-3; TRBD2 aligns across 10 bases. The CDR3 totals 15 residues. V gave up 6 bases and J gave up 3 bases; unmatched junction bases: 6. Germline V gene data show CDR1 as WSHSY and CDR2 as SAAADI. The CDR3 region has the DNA TGCGCCAGCAGGAGGCTAGCGGGAGTAACAGATACGCAGTATTTT. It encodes CASRRLAGVTDTQYF.

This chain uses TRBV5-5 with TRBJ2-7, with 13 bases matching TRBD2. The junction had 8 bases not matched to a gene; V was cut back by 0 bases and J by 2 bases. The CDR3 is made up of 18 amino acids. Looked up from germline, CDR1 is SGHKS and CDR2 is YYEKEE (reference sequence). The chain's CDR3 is CASSLGPLTSGRAYEQYF. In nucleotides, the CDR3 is TGTGCCAGCAGCTTGGGCCCTCTTACTAGCGGGAGGGCCTACGAGCAGTACTTC.

CDR3 DNA sequence: TGTGCCAGTTTTAGACAGGCACATCAGCCCCAGCATTTT. Translating gives CASFRQAHQPQHF. The V call is TRBV28, the J call TRBJ1-5, with TRBD1 as a possible D gene (6 bases). Germline V CDR1 and CDR2: MDHEN, SYDVKM. There are 13 residues in the CDR3. V was clipped by 9 bases and J by 5 bases, with 14 bases between them. The variable domain in full, with the rest retrieved from reference TRBV28 and TRBJ1-5, is DVKVTQSSRYLVKRTGEKVFLECVQDMDHENMFWYRQDPGLGLRLIYFSYDVKMKEKGDIPEGYSVSREKKERFSLILESASTNQTSMYLCASFRQAHQPQHFGDGTRLSIL.

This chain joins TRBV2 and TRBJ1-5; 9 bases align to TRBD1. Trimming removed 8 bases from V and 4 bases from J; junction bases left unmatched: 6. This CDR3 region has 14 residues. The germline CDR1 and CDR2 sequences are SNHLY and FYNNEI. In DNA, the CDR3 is TGTGCCAGCGATGGACAGGGGCAGAATCAGCCCCAGCATTTT. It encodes CASDGQGQNQPQHF.

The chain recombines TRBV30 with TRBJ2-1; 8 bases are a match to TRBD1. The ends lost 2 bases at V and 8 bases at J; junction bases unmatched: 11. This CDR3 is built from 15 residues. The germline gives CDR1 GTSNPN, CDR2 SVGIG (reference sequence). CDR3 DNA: TGTGCCTGGAGTACCCGACAGGGGTGGGTCTATGAGCAGTTCTTC. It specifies CAWSTRQGWVYEQFF.

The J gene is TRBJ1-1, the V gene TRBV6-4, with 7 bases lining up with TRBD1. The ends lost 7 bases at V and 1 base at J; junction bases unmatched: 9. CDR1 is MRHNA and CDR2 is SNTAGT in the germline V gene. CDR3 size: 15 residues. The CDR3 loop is CASKRTGVENTEAFF. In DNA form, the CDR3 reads TGTGCCAGCAAAAGGACAGGAGTGGAGAACACTGAAGCTTTCTTT.

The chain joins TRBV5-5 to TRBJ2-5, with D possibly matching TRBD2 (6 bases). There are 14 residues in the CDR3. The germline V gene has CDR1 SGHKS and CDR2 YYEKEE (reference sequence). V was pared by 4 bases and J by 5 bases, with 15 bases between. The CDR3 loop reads CASSRGAGRETQYF. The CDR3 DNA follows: TGTGCCAGCAGCCGCGGGGCCGGACGGGAGACCCAGTACTTC.

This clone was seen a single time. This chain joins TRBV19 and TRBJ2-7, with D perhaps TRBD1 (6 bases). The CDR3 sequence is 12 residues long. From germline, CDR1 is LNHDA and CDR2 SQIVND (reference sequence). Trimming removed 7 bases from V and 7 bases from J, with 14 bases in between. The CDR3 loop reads CASKIPGEEQYF. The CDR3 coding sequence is TGTGCCAGTAAAATCCCAGGGGAAGAGCAGTACTTC.

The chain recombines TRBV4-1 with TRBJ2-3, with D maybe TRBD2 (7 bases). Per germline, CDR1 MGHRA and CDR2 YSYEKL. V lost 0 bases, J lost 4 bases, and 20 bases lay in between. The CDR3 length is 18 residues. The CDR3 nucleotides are TGCGCCAGCAGCCAAGACCAAAGCGGGCAGGGGAGGGCAGATACGCAGTATTTT. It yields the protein CASSQDQSGQGRADTQYF.